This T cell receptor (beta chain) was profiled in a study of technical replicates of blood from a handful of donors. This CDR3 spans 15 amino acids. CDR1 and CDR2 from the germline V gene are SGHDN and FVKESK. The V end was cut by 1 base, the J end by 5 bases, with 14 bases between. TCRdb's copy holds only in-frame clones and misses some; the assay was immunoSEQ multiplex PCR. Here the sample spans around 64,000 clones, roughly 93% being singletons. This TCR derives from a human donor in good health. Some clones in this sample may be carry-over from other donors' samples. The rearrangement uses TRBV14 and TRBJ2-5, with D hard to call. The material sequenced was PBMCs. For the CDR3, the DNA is TGTGCCAGCAGCCAAGCCGCGGCTAGTTGGGAGACCCAGTACTTC. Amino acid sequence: CASSQAAASWETQYF.